Listed below are T cell receptor beta chains from one sample, sequenced in a study of blood T cell repertoires in COVID-19. Assay: immunoSEQ multiplex PCR; the TCRdb copy retains only in-frame clones and omits some. The sample contains about 40,000 clones, roughly 90% of which appear only once. The sample consisted of peripheral blood. The receptors were sampled from a man in his sixties with acute or convalescent COVID-19. Both conserved end residues are part of each CDR3. A D gene is named only where the DNA matches it firmly. Clone size is not always given. Where it is, it says once, few, many or a class for expanded clones.

clone size	J gene	D gene	V gene	CDR3 DNA	CDR3 protein
once	TRBJ2-1	TRBD1	TRBV27	TGTGCCAGCAGTTTTTGGGGACAGGGGGGTTTAGGGCAGTTCTTC	CASSFWGQGGLGQFF
.	TRBJ2-3	TRBD2	TRBV6-5	TGTGCCAGCAGTTACCCCTCCGGCGGGAGAGATACGCAGTATTTT	CASSYPSGGRDTQYF
.	TRBJ1-3	.	TRBV19	TGTGCCAGTAGTATGCAGGGCTCTGGAAACACCATATATTTT	CASSMQGSGNTIYF
.	TRBJ1-5	.	TRBV30	TGTGCCTGGAGTGTATCGTCACTTCAGCCCCAGCATTTT	CAWSVSSLQPQHF
.	TRBJ2-1	.	TRBV11-2	TGTGCCAGCAGCTTCGGCGCGGGGAGCTCCTACAATGAGCAGTTCTTC	CASSFGAGSSYNEQFF
few	TRBJ2-5	.	TRBV29-1	TGCAGCGTTGGACTACAAGAGACCCAGTACTTC	CSVGLQETQYF
.	TRBJ2-5	TRBD2	TRBV3-1/TRBV3-2	TGTGCCAGCAGCCGCGGGCCGACTAGCGGGAGCGCTTCGGAGACCCAGTACTTC	CASSRGPTSGSASETQYF
.	TRBJ1-2	.	TRBV5-4	TGTGCCAGCAGCCCCGCACAGGGCCATGGCTACACCTTC	CASSPAQGHGYTF
.	TRBJ2-1	TRBD2	TRBV5-1	TGCGCCAGTACCCCTGGAATGGGGAGGGTCGGGCATGAGCAGTTCTTC	CASTPGMGRVGHEQFF
once	TRBJ1-4	.	TRBV4-2	TGTGCCAGCAGCCTGGACATCTACGGAGAAAAACTGTTTTTT	CASSLDIYGEKLFF
.	TRBJ2-1	TRBD2	TRBV27	TGTGCCAGCAGTTTCCGGGGACTAGCGGGAGGGTTGTTCTTC	CASSFRGLAGGLFF
.	TRBJ1-5	TRBD1	TRBV6-6	TGTGCCAGCAGTGACCCGGGACAGGTCGATCAGCCCCAGCATTTT	CASSDPGQVDQPQHF
once	TRBJ1-3	.	TRBV6-1	TGTGCCAGCAGTGAGGTCCCCAGCTCTGGAAACACCATATATTTT	CASSEVPSSGNTIYF
.	TRBJ1-1	TRBD1	TRBV2	TGTGCCAGCAGGCCTGACAGGGGGGGAAAAGCTGAAGCTTTCTTT	CASRPDRGGKAEAFF
.	TRBJ2-7	TRBD1	TRBV5-5	TGTGCCAGCAGCTTCCAGGGGGCCTACGAGCAGTACTTC	CASSFQGAYEQYF
.	TRBJ2-3	TRBD2	TRBV5-4	TGTGCCAGCAGCTCAGGACTAGCGAACACAGATACGCAGTATTTT	CASSSGLANTDTQYF
.	TRBJ2-5	.	TRBV4-2	TGTGCCAGCAGCCAACGCGGGGAGACCCAGTACTTC	CASSQRGETQYF
.	TRBJ1-1	.	TRBV29-1	TGCAGCGAACAGACGGGACTTTACACTGAAGCTTTCTTT	CSEQTGLYTEAFF
once	TRBJ2-2	.	TRBV28	TGTGCCACCGGGACTCCGGGGGTGGGGGAGCTGTTTTTT	CATGTPGVGELFF
.	TRBJ2-5	.	TRBV6-6	TGTGCCAGCAGGGTTTCCGGGGTCCAAGAGACCCAGTACTTC	CASRVSGVQETQYF
once	TRBJ1-1	.	TRBV18	TGTGCCAGCTCACCTCCCCGCAGGTGGACTGAAGCTTTCTTT	CASSPPRRWTEAFF
once	TRBJ2-5	.	TRBV19	TGTGCCAGTACCGGGAGCTCGAGAGAGACCCAGTACTTC	CASTGSSRETQYF
.	TRBJ2-3	.	TRBV9	TGTGCCAGCAGCGTAAGCCTAGCAAGCACAGATACGCAGTATTTT	CASSVSLASTDTQYF
few	TRBJ1-1	.	TRBV13	TGTGCCAGCAGCCCGCCCTACTATGAAGGTAACACTGAAGCTTTCTTT	CASSPPYYEGNTEAFF
once	TRBJ1-1	.	TRBV9	TGTGCCAGCAGCGTAGATCTGTTGGACAGAGTGAACACTGAAGCTTTCTTT	CASSVDLLDRVNTEAFF
few	TRBJ2-2	.	TRBV11-2	TGTGCCAGCAGCCTAACCCCAGGGTGGCTCGGCGGGGAGCTGTTTTTT	CASSLTPGWLGGELFF
.	TRBJ1-2	.	TRBV5-4	TGTGCCAGCAGCCTACCTAACTATGGCTACACCTTC	CASSLPNYGYTF
.	TRBJ2-4	TRBD2	TRBV27	TGTGCCAGCAGTTTGGGGCGGGAGGGCCTCAAAAACATTCAGTACTTC	CASSLGREGLKNIQYF
.	TRBJ1-2	.	TRBV9	TGTGCCAGCAGCGTAGATCAGGGGCGAACCTATGGCTACACCTTC	CASSVDQGRTYGYTF
.	TRBJ2-1	TRBD2	TRBV28	TGTGCCAGCAGTTTGGGGACTAGCGGGTGGAATGAGCAGTTCTTC	CASSLGTSGWNEQFF
.	TRBJ2-7	.	TRBV10-3	TGTGCCATCACGGCGGAGCCCTCCTACGAGCAGTACTTC	CAITAEPSYEQYF
.	TRBJ1-2	TRBD1	TRBV5-1	TGCGCCAGCAGCTTAACAGGGGAGGGCTACACCTTC	CASSLTGEGYTF
.	TRBJ1-4	.	TRBV7-6	TGTGCCAGCAGCTTAGCGCATAGGCAGGGAGGGGAAAAACTGTTTTTT	CASSLAHRQGGEKLFF
.	TRBJ2-5	.	TRBV24-1	TGTGCCACCAGTGCAGGCCAGGTCGAAGAGACCCAGTACTTC	CATSAGQVEETQYF
.	TRBJ1-6	.	TRBV19	TGTGCCAGTAGTTCCCGGACAGTTACACCCCTCCACTTT	CASSSRTVTPLHF
once	TRBJ2-1	TRBD2	TRBV29-1	TGCAGCGTTGAGACTAGCGGGAGTGGGGATGAGCAGTTCTTC	CSVETSGSGDEQFF
few	TRBJ1-5	.	TRBV5-4	TGTGCCAGCAGCTTGTACCACTCGGCCCAGCATTTT	CASSLYHSAQHF
.	TRBJ1-1	.	TRBV19	TGTGCCAGTAGAGCGGCCCAGGCAGCAGCTTTCTTT	CASRAAQAAAFF
.	TRBJ1-1	TRBD1	TRBV2	TGTGCCAGCAGTAACTCGGATACAGGGGTAAGGACTGAAGCTTTCTTT	CASSNSDTGVRTEAFF
.	TRBJ1-1	TRBD1	TRBV5-1	TGCGCCAGCAGCTTGGGGACAGGGATGAACACTGAAGCTTTCTTT	CASSLGTGMNTEAFF
.	TRBJ1-5	.	TRBV6-1	TGTGCCAGCAGTGAGTGGACAGCCGTGAATCAGCCCCAGCATTTT	CASSEWTAVNQPQHF